This TCR beta chain was identified during a study of blood T cell repertoires in COVID-19. As for the study in general: Acute and convalescent COVID-19 samples came from the United States, Italy and Spain. The cDNA or gDNA used as material had been derived from T cells, B-cell-depleted T cells, or PBMCs.

Authors' processing steps: Reference gene primers were amplified, and this amplification served to estimate nucleated cell counts. Generated by immunoSEQ multiplex PCR, the TCRdb table keeps only in-frame clones and is missing some. The DNA was the basis for D and trimming; V, J and clone size are from that table. The sample lists roughly 100,000 clones, about four fifths occurring once. Enrolled during active infection, Seattle patients were then followed longitudinally. The CDR3 totals 13 residues. V was clipped by 9 bases and J by 5 bases; unmatched bases: 5. CDR1 and CDR2 from the germline V gene are SGHNT and YYREEE (reference sequence).

The genes are TRBV5-4 and TRBJ2-7; 13 bases are shared with TRBD2. The TCR originated in a man older than 75 with COVID-19, enrolled during active disease. The sample taken for sequencing was peripheral blood. The CDR3 region is CATVTSGRNEQYF. The CDR3 region has the DNA TGTGCCACCGTGACTAGCGGGAGGAACGAGCAGTACTTC.